This T cell receptor (beta chain) was found in a study of T cell responses to AZD1222 COVID-19 vaccine. Profiled with immunoSEQ multiplex PCR; TCRdb holds only in-frame clones, not every one. The repertoire includes around 150,000 clones, around 90% of them detected once, and about 4.5% sits in the top ten. Study-wide results and caveats: Dominant CD4 TCR responses targeted spike regions 160-218 and 743-854. The study sampled repertoires only after the peak T cell response.

The CDR3 length is 10 residues. Germline V lookup: CDR1 DFQATT, CDR2 SNEGSKA (reference sequence). With 6 bases removed from V and 8 bases from J, the gap between germline ends came to 10 bases. On this clone: Its matching antigen is unknown.

Material: peripheral blood, obtained on day 0 of MenACWY control vaccination. V and J are TRBV20-1 and TRBJ1-1; possible D gene TRBD1, 5 bases. This sequence originates from an adult in good health. In DNA, the CDR3 is TGCAGTGCCTCCTGGGGGGAAGCTTTCTTT. Translated, it gives CSASWGEAFF.